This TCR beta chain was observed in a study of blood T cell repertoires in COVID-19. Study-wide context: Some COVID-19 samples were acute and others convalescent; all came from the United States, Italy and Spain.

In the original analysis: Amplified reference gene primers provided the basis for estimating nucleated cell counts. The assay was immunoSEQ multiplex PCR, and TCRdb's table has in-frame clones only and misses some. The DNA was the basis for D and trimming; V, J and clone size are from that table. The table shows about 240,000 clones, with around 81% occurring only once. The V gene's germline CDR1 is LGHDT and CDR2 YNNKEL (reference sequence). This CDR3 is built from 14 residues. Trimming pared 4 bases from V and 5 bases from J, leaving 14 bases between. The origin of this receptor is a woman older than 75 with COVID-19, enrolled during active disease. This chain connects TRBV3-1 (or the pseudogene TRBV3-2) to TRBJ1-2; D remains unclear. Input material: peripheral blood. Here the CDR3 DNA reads TGTGCCAGCAGCCCCACTAAGGAAGGTTATGGCTACACCTTC. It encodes CASSPTKEGYGYTF.